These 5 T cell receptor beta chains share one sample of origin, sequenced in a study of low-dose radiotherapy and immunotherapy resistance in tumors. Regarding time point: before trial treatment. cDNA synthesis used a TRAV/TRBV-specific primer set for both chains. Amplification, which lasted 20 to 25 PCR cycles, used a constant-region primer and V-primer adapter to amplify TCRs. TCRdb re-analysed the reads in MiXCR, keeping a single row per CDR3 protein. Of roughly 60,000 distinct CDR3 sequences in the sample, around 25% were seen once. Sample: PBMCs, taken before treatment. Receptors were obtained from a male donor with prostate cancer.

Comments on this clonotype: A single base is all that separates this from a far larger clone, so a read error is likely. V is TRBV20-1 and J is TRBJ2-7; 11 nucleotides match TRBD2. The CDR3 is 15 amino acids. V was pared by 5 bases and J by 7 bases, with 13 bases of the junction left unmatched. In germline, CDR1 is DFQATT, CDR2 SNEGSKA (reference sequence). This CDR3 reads CSAEVAGGTYNEQYF. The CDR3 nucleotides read TGCAGTGCTGAAGTAGCGGGAGGGACCTACAATGAGCAGTACTTC.

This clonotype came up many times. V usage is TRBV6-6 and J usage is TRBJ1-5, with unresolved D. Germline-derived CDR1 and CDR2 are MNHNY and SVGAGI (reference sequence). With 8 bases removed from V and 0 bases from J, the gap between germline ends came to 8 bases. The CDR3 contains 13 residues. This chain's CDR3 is CASARNSNQPQHF. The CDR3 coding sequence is TGTGCCAGCGCACGGAATAGCAATCAGCCCCAGCATTTT.

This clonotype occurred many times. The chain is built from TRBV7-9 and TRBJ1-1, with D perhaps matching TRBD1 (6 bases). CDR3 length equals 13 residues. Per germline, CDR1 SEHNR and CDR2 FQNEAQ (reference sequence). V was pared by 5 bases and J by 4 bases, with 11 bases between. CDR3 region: CASSPVGATEAFF. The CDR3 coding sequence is TGTGCCAGCAGCCCCGTGGGGGCCACTGAAGCTTTCTTT. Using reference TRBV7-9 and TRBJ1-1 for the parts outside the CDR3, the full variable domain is DTGVSQNPRHKITKRGQNVTFRCDPISEHNRLYWYRQTLGQGPEFLTYFQNEAQLEKSRLLSDRFSAERPKGSFSTLEIQRTEQGDSAMYLCASSPVGATEAFFGQGTRLTVV.

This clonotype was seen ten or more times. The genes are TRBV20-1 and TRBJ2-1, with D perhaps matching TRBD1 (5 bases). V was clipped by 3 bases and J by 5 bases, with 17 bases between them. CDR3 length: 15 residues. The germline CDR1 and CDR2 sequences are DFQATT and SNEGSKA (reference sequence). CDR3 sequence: CSASHRAVGDNEQFF. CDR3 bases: TGCAGTGCTAGTCATCGTGCGGTAGGGGACAATGAGCAGTTCTTC.

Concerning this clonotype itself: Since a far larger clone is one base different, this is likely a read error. CDR3 protein: CASSLLGHPEQYF. CDR3 sequence (DNA): TGTGCCAGCTCACTTCTAGGTCACCCTGAGCAGTACTTC. The V and J genes are TRBV18 and TRBJ2-7; D is undetermined. CDR3 length: 13 amino acids. V shed 4 bases and J shed 7 bases, with 14 bases lying between them. Germline V lookup: CDR1 KGHSH, CDR2 LQKENI. Variable domain in full (rest from reference TRBV18 and TRBJ2-7): NAGVMQNPRHLVRRRGQEARLRCSPMKGHSHVYWYRQLPEEGLKFMVYLQKENIIDESGMPKERFSAEFPKEGPSILRIQQVVRGDSAAYFCASSLLGHPEQYFGPGTRLTVT.